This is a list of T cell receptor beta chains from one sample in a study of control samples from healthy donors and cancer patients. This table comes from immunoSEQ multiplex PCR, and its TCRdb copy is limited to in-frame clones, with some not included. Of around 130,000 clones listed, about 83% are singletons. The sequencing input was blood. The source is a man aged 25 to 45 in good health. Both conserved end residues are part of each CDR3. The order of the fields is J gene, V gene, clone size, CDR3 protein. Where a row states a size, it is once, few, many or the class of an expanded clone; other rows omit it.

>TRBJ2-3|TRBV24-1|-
CATSDSRVGTDTQYF
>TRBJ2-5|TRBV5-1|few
CASSLAQETQYF
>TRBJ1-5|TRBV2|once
CASSVTVRDQPQHF
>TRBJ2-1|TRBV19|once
CASSSHSGLDEQFF
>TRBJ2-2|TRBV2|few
CASSLGLTGELFF
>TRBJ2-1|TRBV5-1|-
CASSPESYNEQFF
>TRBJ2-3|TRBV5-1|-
CASSPSQRRGVDTQYF
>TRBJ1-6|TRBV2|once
CASDRSSYNSPLHF
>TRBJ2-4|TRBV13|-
CASSSRNIQYF
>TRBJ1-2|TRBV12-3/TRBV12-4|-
CASSLNRELGYTF
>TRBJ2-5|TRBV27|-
CASSVDSGKTQYF
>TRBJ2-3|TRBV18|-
CASSRGQGTSTDTQYF
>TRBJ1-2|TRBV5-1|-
CASNREVTTYGYTF
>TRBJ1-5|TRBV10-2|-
CATSWGEDQPQHF
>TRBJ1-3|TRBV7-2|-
CASSPRWAGVGNTIYF
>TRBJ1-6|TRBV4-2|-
CASSRKATGGETAYNSPLHF
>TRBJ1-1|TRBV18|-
CASSPGRGHTEAFF
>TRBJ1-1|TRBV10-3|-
CAISEYEGRDTEAFF
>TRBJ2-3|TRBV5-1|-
CASSLPSGGVADTQYF
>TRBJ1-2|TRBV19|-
CASSASTKQGNYGYTF
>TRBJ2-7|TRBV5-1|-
CASSLGGTGGYEQYF
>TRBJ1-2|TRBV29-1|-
CSVEGKKGYTF
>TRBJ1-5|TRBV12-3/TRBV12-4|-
CASSFTGDQPQHF
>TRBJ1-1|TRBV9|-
CASSVTGSGAEAFF
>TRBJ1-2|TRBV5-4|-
CASSRQENYGYTF
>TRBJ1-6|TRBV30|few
CAWRGQGDSPLHF
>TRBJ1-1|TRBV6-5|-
CASSYYKNTEAFF
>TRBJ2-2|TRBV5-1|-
CASLLRGGPNTGELFF
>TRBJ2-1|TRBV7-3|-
CASSLGDRGPIF
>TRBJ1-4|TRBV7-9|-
CASSLGQGPNEKLFF
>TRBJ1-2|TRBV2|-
CASSPVRAGADGYTF
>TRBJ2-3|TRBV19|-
CASSILGTDFSSTDTQYF
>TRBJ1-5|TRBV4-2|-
CASSQAWRDNYQPQHF
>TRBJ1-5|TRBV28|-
CASSLGAPNQPQHF
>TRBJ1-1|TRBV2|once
CARAKANTEAFF
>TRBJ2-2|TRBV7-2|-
CASSLALTGELFF
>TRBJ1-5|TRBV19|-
CASSIIGREDQPQHF
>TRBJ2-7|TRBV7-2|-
CASSESFYEQYF